This passage covers 17 T cell receptor beta chains from one sample sequenced in a study of early T cells in non-severe SARS-CoV-2 infection. TCRdb recomputed calls from the 5' RACE reads with MiXCR, one row per CDR3 protein. The sample lists tens of thousands of distinct CDR3 sequences; approximately 9% were seen once. Sample: whole blood, taken at baseline. The receptor source for this set is an adult who was a healthcare worker with PCR-confirmed SARS-CoV-2 infection or an uninfected control (not recorded which).

In its sample, this clonotype was seen a few times. This chain uses TRBV5-1 with TRBJ2-2; D gene unclear. In germline, CDR1 is SGHRS, CDR2 YFSETQ. The germline V and J ends were trimmed by 0 bases and 4 bases, with 4 bases remaining between them. The CDR3 contains 13 residues. The CDR3 reads CASSLVGTGELFF. CDR3 in DNA: TGCGCCAGCAGCTTGGTTGGCACCGGGGAGCTGTTTTTT.

This clonotype was counted at least ten times. This chain uses TRBV20-1 with TRBJ2-3, with 9 nucleotides matching TRBD2. Germline CDR1 is DFQATT and CDR2 is SNEGSKA (reference sequence). This CDR3 has 15 amino acids. V gave up 0 bases and J gave up 4 bases; unmatched junction bases: 5. CDR3: CSARDSGGYADTQYF. DNA of the CDR3: TGCAGTGCTAGAGATAGCGGGGGATATGCAGATACGCAGTATTTT.

The chain joins TRBV2 to TRBJ2-1; 7 bases are shared with TRBD1. There are 12 residues in the CDR3. V shed 5 bases and J 10 bases; nucleotides not matched to a gene: 5. Germline V gene sequence: CDR1 SNHLY, CDR2 FYNNEI. CDR3: CASSHIRGEQFF. CDR3 coding DNA: TGTGCCAGCAGTCACATCAGGGGGGAGCAGTTCTTC.

This clonotype was recorded at least ten times. V usage is TRBV6-6 and J usage is TRBJ2-3; D is ambiguous. The CDR3 is 14 amino acids. The V end was cut by 7 bases, the J end by 1 base, with 12 bases between. Germline V gene sequence: CDR1 MNHNY, CDR2 SVGAGI (reference sequence). CDR3 residues: CASTKGQGTDTQYF. The CDR3 DNA follows: TGTGCCAGCACCAAAGGGCAGGGCACAGATACGCAGTATTTT.

This clonotype came up many times. The V and J genes are TRBV7-6 and TRBJ1-2; D remains unclear. Germline V CDR1 and CDR2: SGHVS, FNYEAQ. V lost 5 bases to trimming and J lost 4 bases, with 11 bases between them. The CDR3 has 13 amino acids. The CDR3 here is CASSTYLAYGYTF. The CDR3 DNA sequence: TGTGCCAGCAGCACCTACTTAGCCTATGGCTACACCTTC. The entire variable domain, with the rest obtained from reference TRBV7-6 and TRBJ1-2, is as follows: GAGVSQSPRYKVTKRGQDVALRCDPISGHVSLYWYRQALGQGPEFLTYFNYEAQQDKSGLPNDRFSAERPEGSISTLTIQRTEQRDSAMYRCASSTYLAYGYTFGSGTRLTVV.

There are a few counts of this clonotype. The chain joins TRBV12-3 or TRBV12-4 to TRBJ2-5; D gene ambiguous. V was pared by 5 bases and J by 1 base, with 11 bases between. The CDR3 has 14 residues. Written as DNA, the CDR3 is TGTGCCAGCAGTAAACCCGAAACCCAAGAGACCCAGTACTTC. It is translated as CASSKPETQETQYF.

The gene calls are TRBV12-3 or TRBV12-4 and TRBJ1-1, with D tentatively TRBD1 (5 bases). The CDR3 is 14 amino acids. V was cut by 7 bases and J by 1 base, with 13 bases left in between. CDR3 in amino acids: CASTLQGGNTEAFF. CDR3 DNA: TGTGCCAGCACCCTCCAGGGCGGGAACACTGAAGCTTTCTTT.

This clonotype was detected only a few times. V and J are TRBV6-5 and TRBJ2-1; D is undetermined. Germline V gene data show CDR1 as MNHEY and CDR2 as SVGAGI. V lost 4 bases, J lost 9 bases, and 19 bases lay in between. This CDR3 has 15 residues. In DNA form, the CDR3 reads TGTGCCAGCAGTTCAGCCTTGGCGCAAGGATCTGAGCAGTTCTTC. It yields the protein CASSSALAQGSEQFF.

This clonotype has more than one count but fewer than ten. The genes are TRBV12-3 or TRBV12-4 and TRBJ1-6; D is possibly TRBD1 (6 bases). V was trimmed by 6 bases and J by 7 bases, leaving 16 bases between them. CDR3 length: 15 residues. The DNA of the CDR3 is TGTGCCAGCAGCCCTGTGGGGGCTGGGAATTCACCCCTCCACTTT. It is translated as CASSPVGAGNSPLHF.

This rearrangement joins TRBV6-2 or TRBV6-3 to TRBJ2-2, with D unresolved. The CDR3 covers 14 residues. Trimming took 0 bases from V and 7 from J, leaving 9 bases between them. CDR1 MNHEY and CDR2 SVGEGT come from the germline V gene. The CDR3 DNA reads as TGTGCCAGCAGTTACTCCTCCCGGATCGGGGAGCTGTTTTTT. Amino acids: CASSYSSRIGELFF.

The gene calls are TRBV6-6 and TRBJ2-1, with 9 bases lining up with TRBD2. From germline, CDR1 is MNHNY and CDR2 SVGAGI (reference sequence). The V segment lost 6 bases and the J segment 3 bases; nucleotides outside the gene matches: 6. This CDR3 has 15 residues. CDR3 in amino acids: CASSRASGIYNEQFF. Here the CDR3 DNA reads TGTGCCAGCAGCCGCGCTAGCGGGATCTACAATGAGCAGTTCTTC.

This chain links TRBV6-6 with TRBJ2-7, with D tentatively TRBD1 (6 bases). The CDR3 totals 16 residues. Germline V gene lookup returns CDR1 MNHNY and CDR2 SVGAGI (reference sequence). V lost 4 bases and J 2 bases, leaving 18 bases between the germline ends. The CDR3 nucleotides read TGTGCCAGCAGTTCTCTCGTACAGGGTCGGGCCTACGAGCAGTACTTC. Encoded protein: CASSSLVQGRAYEQYF.

This clonotype was observed many times. V usage is TRBV27 and J usage is TRBJ2-5, with no clear D. Trimming left V 3 bases short and J 7 bases short, with 12 bases between. This CDR3 region has 13 residues. CDR1 is MNHEY and CDR2 is SMNVEV in the germline V gene (reference sequence). The CDR3 protein is CASSFLAAGTQYF. The DNA for the CDR3 is TGTGCCAGCAGTTTTCTGGCAGCCGGGACCCAGTACTTC.

This clonotype showed up just a few times. The chain uses TRBV10-1 and TRBJ2-2; perhaps TRBD1 as D (6 bases). The V and J ends lost 8 bases and 6 bases respectively, with 16 bases between them. Looked up from germline, CDR1 is WNHNN and CDR2 is SYGVQD (reference sequence). This CDR3 contains 14 residues. The CDR3 nucleotides are TGCGCCAGCTCCCTAGGGGGTCCCGCCGGGGAGCTGTTTTTT. Encoded protein: CASSLGGPAGELFF.

This clonotype was counted between two and nine times. The gene calls are TRBV2 and TRBJ2-1; TRBD1 agrees at 10 bases. The J segment lost 6 bases and the V segment lost 8 bases, leaving 7 bases of the junction unmatched. The germline V gene has CDR1 SNHLY and CDR2 FYNNEI. This CDR3 is 14 amino acids long. CDR3 in amino acids: CASAGTGALNEQFF. CDR3 in DNA: TGTGCCAGCGCCGGGACAGGGGCCCTCAATGAGCAGTTCTTC.

J is TRBJ2-6 and V is TRBV6-5; weak D call: TRBD1 (5 bases). Deletions cut 7 bases from V and 0 bases from J, with 10 bases between. The CDR3 loop spans 15 amino acids. CDR1 is MNHEY, CDR2 SVGAGI, per germline. The CDR3 sequence is CASNQGSSGANVLTF. CDR3 nucleotide sequence: TGTGCCAGCAATCAGGGCTCCTCTGGGGCCAACGTCCTGACTTTC.

The chain recombines TRBV7-2 with TRBJ1-5; no reliable D call. The CDR3 loop spans 17 amino acids. Germline V gene lookup returns CDR1 SGHTA and CDR2 FQGNSA. The V end was cut by 1 base, the J end by 2 bases, with 15 bases between. CDR3 DNA sequence: TGTGCCAGCAGCTTAGATCGGGGTCCCCAGGGCAATCAGCCCCAGCATTTT. This gives the protein CASSLDRGPQGNQPQHF.